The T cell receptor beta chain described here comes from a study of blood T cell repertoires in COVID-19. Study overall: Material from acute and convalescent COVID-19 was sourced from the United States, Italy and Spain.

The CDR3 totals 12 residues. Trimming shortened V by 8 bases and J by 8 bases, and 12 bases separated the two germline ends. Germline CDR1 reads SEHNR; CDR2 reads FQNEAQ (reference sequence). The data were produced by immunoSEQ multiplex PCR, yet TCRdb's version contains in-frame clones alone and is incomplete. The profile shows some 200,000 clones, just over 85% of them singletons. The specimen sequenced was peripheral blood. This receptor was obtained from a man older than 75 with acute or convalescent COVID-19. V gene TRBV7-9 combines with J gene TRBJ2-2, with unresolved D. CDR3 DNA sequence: TGTGCCAGCGTCCTTGCGGCAGGGGAGCTGTTTTTT. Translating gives CASVLAAGELFF.